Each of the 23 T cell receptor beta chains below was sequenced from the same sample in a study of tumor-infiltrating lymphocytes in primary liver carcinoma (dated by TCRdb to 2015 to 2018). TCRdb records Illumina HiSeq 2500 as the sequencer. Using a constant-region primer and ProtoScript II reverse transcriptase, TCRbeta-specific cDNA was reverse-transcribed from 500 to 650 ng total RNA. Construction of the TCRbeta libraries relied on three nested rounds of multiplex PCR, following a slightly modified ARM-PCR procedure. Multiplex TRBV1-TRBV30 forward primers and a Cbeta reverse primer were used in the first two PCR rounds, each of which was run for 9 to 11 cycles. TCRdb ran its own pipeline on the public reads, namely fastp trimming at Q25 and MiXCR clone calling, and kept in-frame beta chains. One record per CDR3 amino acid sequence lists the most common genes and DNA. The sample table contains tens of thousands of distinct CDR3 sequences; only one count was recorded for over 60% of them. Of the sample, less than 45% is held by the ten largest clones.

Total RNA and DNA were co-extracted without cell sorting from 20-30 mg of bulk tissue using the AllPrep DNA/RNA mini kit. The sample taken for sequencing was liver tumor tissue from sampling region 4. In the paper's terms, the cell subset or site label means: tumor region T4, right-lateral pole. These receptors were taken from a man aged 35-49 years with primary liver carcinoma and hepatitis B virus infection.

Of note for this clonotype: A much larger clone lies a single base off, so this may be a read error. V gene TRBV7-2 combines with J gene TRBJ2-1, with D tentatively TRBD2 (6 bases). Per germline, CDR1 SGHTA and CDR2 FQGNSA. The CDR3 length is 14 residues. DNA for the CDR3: TGTGCCAGCCTCCGGGACTTACGCTACAATGAGGAGTTCTTC. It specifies CASLRDLRYNEEFF.

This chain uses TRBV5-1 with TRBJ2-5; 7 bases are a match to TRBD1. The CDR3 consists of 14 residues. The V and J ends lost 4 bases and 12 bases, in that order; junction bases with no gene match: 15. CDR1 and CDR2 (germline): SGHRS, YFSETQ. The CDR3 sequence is CASSITGAQETKYF. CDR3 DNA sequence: TGCGCCAGCAGCATAACAGGGGCCCAAGAGACTAAGTACTTC. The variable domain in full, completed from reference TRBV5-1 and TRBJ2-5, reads KAGVTQTPRYLIKTRGQQVTLSCSPISGHRSVSWYQQTPGQGLQFLFEYFSETQRNKGNFPGRFSGRQFSNSRSEMNVSTLELGDSALYLCASSITGAQETKYFGPGTRLLVL.

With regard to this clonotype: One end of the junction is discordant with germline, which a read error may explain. CDR3 in amino acids: CATSYFLSGEPLF. The CDR3 bases are TGTGCCACCAGTTACTTCTTAAGCGGGGAGCCGCTTTTT. The V and J genes are TRBV6-2 or TRBV6-3 and TRBJ2-2, with TRBD2 matching over 7 bases. From germline, CDR1 is MNHEY and CDR2 SVGEGT. This CDR3 has 13 residues.

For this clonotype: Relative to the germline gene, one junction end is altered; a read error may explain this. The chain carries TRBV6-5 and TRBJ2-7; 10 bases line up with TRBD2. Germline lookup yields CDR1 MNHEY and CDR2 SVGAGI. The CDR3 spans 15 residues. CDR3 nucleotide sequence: TGTGCCAGTAGTTATCGGGCTAGCGGGGGCTACGAGAAGTACTTC. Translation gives CASSYRASGGYEKYF.

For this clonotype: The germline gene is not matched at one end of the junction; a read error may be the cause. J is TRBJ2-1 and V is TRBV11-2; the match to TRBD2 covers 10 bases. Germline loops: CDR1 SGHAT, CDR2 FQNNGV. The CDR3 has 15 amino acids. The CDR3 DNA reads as TGTGTCAGCAGCCCCCAGCGGGAGGGATGGGGCGAGCGGTTCTTC. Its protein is CVSSPQREGWGERFF.

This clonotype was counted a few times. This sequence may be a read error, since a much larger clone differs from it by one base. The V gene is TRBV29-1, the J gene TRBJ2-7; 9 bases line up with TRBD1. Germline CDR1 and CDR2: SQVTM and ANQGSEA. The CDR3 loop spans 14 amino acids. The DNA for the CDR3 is TGCAACGTACAAGTTACAGGGGGCGAGGGCGAGCAGTACTTC. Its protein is CNVQVTGGEGEQYF.

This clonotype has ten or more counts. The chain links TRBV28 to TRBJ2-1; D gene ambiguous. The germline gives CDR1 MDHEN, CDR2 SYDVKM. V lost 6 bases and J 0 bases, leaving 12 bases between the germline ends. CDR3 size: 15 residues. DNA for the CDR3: TGTGCCAGCAGGCCGACCGTTAGCTCCTACAATGAGCAGTTCTTC. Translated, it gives CASRPTVSSYNEQFF.

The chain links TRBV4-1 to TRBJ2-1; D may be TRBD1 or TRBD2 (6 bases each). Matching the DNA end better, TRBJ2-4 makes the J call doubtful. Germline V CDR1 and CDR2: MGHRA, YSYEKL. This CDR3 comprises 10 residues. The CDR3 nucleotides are TGCGCCAGCAGCGCGGGACATCAGTACTTC. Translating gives CASSAGHQYF.

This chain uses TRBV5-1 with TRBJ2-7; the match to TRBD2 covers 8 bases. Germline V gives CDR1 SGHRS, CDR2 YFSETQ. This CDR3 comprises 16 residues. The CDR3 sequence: CTSSVIPGLEGVEQYF. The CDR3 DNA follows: TGCACAAGCAGCGTCATACCGGGACTAGAGGGAGTCGAGCAGTACTTC.

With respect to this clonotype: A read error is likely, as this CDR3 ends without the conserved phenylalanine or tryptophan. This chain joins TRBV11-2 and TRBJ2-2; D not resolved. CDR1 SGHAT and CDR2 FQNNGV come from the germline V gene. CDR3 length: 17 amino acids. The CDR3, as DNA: TGTGCCAGCTGCTTAGCATTAGGAGAGGCGAACACCGTGGAGCTGTTTTAT. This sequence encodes CASCLALGEANTVELFY.

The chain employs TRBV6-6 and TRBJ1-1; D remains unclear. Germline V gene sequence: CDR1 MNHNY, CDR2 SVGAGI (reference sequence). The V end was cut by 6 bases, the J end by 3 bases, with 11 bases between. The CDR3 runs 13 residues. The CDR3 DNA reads TGTGCCAGCAGCGATACCCAGTACACTGAAGCTTTCTTT. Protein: CASSDTQYTEAFF.

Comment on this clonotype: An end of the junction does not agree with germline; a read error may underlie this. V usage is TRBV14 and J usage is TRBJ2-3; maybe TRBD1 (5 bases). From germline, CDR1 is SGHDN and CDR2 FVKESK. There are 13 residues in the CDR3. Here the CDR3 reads CASSRQEGDTQYF. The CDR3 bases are TGTGCCAGCAGCCGACAAGAAGGGGATACGCAGTACTTT.

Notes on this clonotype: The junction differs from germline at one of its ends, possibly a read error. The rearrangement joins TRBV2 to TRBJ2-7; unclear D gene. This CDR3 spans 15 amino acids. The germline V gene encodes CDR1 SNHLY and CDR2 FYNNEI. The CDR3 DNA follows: TGTGCCAGTAGTGAGAACAGTGCGGTCTCCTATGAGCAGTACTTC. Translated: CASSENSAVSYEQYF.

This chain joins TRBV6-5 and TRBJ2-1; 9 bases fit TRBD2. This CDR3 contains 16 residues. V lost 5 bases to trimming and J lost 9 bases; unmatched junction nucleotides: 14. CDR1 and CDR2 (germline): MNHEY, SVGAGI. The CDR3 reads CASSPILAGRPGEQFF. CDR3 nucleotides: TGTGCCAGCAGTCCTATCCTAGCGGGACGCCCTGGTGAGCAGTTCTTC.

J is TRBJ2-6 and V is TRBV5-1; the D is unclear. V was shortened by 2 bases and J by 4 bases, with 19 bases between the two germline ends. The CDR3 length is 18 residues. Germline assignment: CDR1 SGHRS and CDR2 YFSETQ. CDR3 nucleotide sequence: TGCGCCAGCAGCTTTCTCTCCTGGGCCGAATTCGGGGCCAACGTCCTGACTTTC. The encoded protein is CASSFLSWAEFGANVLTF.

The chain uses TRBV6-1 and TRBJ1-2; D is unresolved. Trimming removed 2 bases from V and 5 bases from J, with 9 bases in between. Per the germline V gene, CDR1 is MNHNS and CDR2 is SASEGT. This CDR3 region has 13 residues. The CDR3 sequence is CASSERGPYGYTF. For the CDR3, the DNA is TGTGCCAGCAGTGAACGAGGGCCTTATGGCTACACCTTC.

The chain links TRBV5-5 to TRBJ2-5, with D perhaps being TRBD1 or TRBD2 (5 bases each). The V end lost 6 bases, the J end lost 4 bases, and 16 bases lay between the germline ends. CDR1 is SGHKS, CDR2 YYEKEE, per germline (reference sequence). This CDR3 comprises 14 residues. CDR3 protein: CASTWWGCGETQYF. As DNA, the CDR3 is TGTGCCAGCACCTGGTGGGGGTGCGGAGAGACCCAGTACTTC. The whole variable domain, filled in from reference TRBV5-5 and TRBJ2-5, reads DAGVTQSPTHLIKTRGQQVTLRCSPISGHKSVSWYQQVLGQGPQFIFQYYEKEERGRGNFPDRFSARQFPNYSSELNVNALLLGDSALYLCASTWWGCGETQYFGPGTRLLVL.

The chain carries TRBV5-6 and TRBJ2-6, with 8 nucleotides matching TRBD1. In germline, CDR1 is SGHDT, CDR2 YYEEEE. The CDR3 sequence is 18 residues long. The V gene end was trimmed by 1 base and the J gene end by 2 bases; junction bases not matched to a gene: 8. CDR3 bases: TGTGCCAGCAGCTTGTGGACAGGGTGGCTTACTGGGGCCAACGTCCTGACTTTC. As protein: CASSLWTGWLTGANVLTF.

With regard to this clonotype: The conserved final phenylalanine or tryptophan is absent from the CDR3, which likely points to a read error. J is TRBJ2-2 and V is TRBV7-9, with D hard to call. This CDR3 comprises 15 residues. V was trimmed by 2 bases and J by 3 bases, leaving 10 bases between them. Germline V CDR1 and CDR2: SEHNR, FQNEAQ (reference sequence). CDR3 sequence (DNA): TGTGCCAGCAGCTTATCGAGTGTTGACACCGGGGAGCTGTTTCTT. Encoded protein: CASSLSSVDTGELFL.

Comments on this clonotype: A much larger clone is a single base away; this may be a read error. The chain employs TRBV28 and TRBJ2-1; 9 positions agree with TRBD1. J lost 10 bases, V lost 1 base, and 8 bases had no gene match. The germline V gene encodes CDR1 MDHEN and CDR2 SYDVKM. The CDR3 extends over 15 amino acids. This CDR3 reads CASSLLGQGRREQFF. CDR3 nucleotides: TGTGCCAGCAGTTTATTGGGACAGGGTCGCAGAGAGCAGTTCTTC.

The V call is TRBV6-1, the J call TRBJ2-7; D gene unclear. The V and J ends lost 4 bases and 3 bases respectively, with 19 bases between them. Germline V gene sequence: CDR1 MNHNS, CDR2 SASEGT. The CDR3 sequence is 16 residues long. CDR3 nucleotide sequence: TGTGCCAGCAGTGTGTGTCTAGGAGACGCGTACTACGAGCAGTACTTC. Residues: CASSVCLGDAYYEQYF.

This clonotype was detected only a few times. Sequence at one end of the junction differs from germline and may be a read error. The CDR3 DNA reads TGTGCCAGCACCAAACAGGTTTCAAACCCTGAGGCTTTCTTT. Translating it yields CASTKQVSNPEAFF. This sequence joins TRBV6-5 and TRBJ1-1, with D maybe TRBD1 (5 bases). This CDR3 is 14 amino acids long. Germline V lookup: CDR1 MNHEY, CDR2 SVGAGI.

DNA of the CDR3: TGTGCCGACATCCCATCCAGGGGGTTGGTGAACACTGAAGCTTTCTTT. Residues: CADIPSRGLVNTEAFF. The J gene is TRBJ1-1, the V gene TRBV11-2; 7 nucleotides line up with TRBD1. The junction had 15 bases not matched to a gene; V was cut back by 11 bases and J by 0 bases. The V gene's germline CDR1 is SGHAT and CDR2 FQNNGV. The CDR3 is 16 amino acids.